The 8 T cell receptor beta chains presented below share a single source sample, sequenced in a study of CD4 T cells in relation to SARS-CoV-2 and coronaviruses. CD4+ T cells from unexposed donors were obtained before the COVID-19 pandemic (2011-2018). Isolation of CD4+ T cells took place after less than 11 days in culture. No cognate antigen is known for these TCRs. Here immunoSEQ multiplex PCR was the method, and the copy in TCRdb shows in-frame clones only, minus some. Of about 20,000 clones listed, about 69% are singletons. The sequencing input was CD4+ T cells from PBMCs, cultured in vitro. These receptor sequences come from a human donor in good health.

The DNA for the CDR3 is TGTGCCAGCAGCCAATCTAGCGGGAGGGATTTTGAGCAGTTCTTC. This codes for CASSQSSGRDFEQFF. V gene TRBV4-2 combines with J gene TRBJ2-1; 12 bases are a match to TRBD2. The V and J ends lost 2 bases and 9 bases, in that order; junction bases with no gene match: 5. This CDR3 is built from 15 residues. Germline assignment: CDR1 LGHNA and CDR2 YNFKEQ.

This clone was recorded only once. This rearrangement joins TRBV5-4 to TRBJ2-2; possible D gene TRBD2, 5 bases. The germline CDR1 and CDR2 sequences are SGHNT and YYREEE (reference sequence). This CDR3 has 17 amino acids. Deletions cut 0 bases from V and 0 bases from J, with 12 bases between. CDR3 sequence reads: CASSLDGRRTNTGELFF. The CDR3 DNA reads as TGTGCCAGCAGCTTGGATGGCAGGAGGACGAACACCGGGGAGCTGTTTTTT.

The rearrangement joins TRBV6-2 or TRBV6-3 to TRBJ1-2; D unclear. The CDR3 consists of 14 residues. V dropped 3 bases and J dropped 0 bases, with 8 bases sitting between them. Germline lookup yields CDR1 MNHEY and CDR2 SVGEGT. CDR3 DNA sequence: TGTGCCAGCAGTTATAACACCGCTAACTATGGCTACACCTTC. Translated, it gives CASSYNTANYGYTF.

V and J are TRBV3-1 (or the pseudogene TRBV3-2) and TRBJ2-2; D might be TRBD1 (5 bases). Per germline, CDR1 LGHDT and CDR2 YNNKEL (reference sequence). Trimming shortened V by 0 bases and J by 4 bases, and 9 bases separated the two germline ends. The CDR3 is 15 amino acids. The CDR3 protein is CASSQEGVGTGELFF. The CDR3 DNA sequence: TGTGCCAGCAGCCAAGAAGGGGTGGGCACCGGGGAGCTGTTTTTT.

The chain joins TRBV7-6 to TRBJ2-5, with a possible D match to TRBD2 (5 bases). This CDR3 spans 15 amino acids. Trimming took 5 bases from V and 5 from J, leaving 18 bases between them. From germline, CDR1 is SGHVS and CDR2 FNYEAQ. The CDR3 here is CASSQTLGGSETQYF. Here the CDR3 DNA reads TGTGCCAGCAGCCAAACCCTTGGAGGTTCGGAGACCCAGTACTTC.

This rearrangement joins TRBV19 to TRBJ2-2; TRBD1 or TRBD2 may be the D gene (6 bases each). Trimming pared 1 base from V and 5 bases from J, leaving 8 bases between. CDR1 and CDR2 (germline): LNHDA, SQIVND (reference sequence). The CDR3 extends over 14 amino acids. The CDR3 protein is CASSIGGGTGELFF. CDR3 nucleotide sequence: TGTGCCAGTAGTATAGGAGGGGGGACCGGGGAGCTGTTTTTT.

The chain is built from TRBV4-3 and TRBJ2-2, with D possibly TRBD2 on 5 matching bases. Germline lookup yields CDR1 LGHNA and CDR2 YSLEER. V gave up 0 bases and J gave up 7 bases, with 12 bases separating them. The CDR3 is 15 residues long. The chain's CDR3 is CASSQDFRGVGELFF. The CDR3 DNA reads as TGCGCCAGCAGCCAAGATTTTCGGGGTGTCGGGGAGCTGTTTTTT.

V and J are TRBV11-2 and TRBJ2-5; a weak D match, TRBD1 (5 bases). The germline CDR1 and CDR2 sequences are SGHAT and FQNNGV. V lost 5 bases and J 2 bases, leaving 15 bases between the germline ends. The CDR3 contains 15 residues. The CDR3 loop is CASSPPAGRQETQYF. CDR3 in DNA: TGTGCCAGCAGCCCCCCGGCAGGGCGACAAGAGACCCAGTACTTC.